The entry below describes one T cell receptor beta chain. The data belong to a study of blood T cell repertoires in COVID-19. Cohort allocation depended upon clinical history that participants reported. Assay: immunoSEQ multiplex PCR; the TCRdb copy retains only in-frame clones and omits some. The sample includes 300,000 to 450,000 clones, 80% to 90% seen only once; the top ten take 0.95% to 1.1%. This CDR3 is built from 16 residues. The V segment lost 1 base and the J segment 0 bases; nucleotides outside the gene matches: 6. Germline values: CDR1 SGHRS, CDR2 YFSETQ. This chain joins TRBV5-1 and TRBJ1-2; 7 nucleotides agree with TRBD1. The sample taken for sequencing was PBMCs or T cells enriched from blood (not recorded which). The receptor was derived from a man between 18 and 29 years old who had recovered from COVID-19. The CDR3 reads CASSLNRGKANYGYTF. The CDR3 nucleotides are TGCGCCAGCAGCTTGAACAGGGGCAAAGCTAACTATGGCTACACCTTC.